The following is a TCR beta chain sequence with its context. Its antigen is not known. The data derive from a study of shared clonotypes between healthy human individuals. General study results and limits: Among non-shared clonotypes, generation probabilities were lower than among those shared by all four donors.

The CDR3 is 14 residues long. Germline CDR1 LNHDA, CDR2 SQIVND (reference sequence). Germline trimming cut 6 bases from V and 5 bases from J; bases unmatched to any gene: 5. The protocol was immunoSEQ multiplex PCR, while the TCRdb copy is restricted to in-frame clones and leaves out a portion. The sample includes 650,000 to 750,000 clones, about 78% seen only once; the top ten take about 1.8%. What was sequenced was memory CD4+ T cells sorted from blood. The subset denotes: CD45RA-negative fraction. The chain employs TRBV19 and TRBJ2-3; 10 bases map to TRBD2. The clonotype comes from a young woman in good health. Here the CDR3 reads CASSLAGAGDTQYF. DNA for the CDR3: TGTGCCAGTAGCCTAGCGGGAGCTGGAGATACGCAGTATTTT.